This T cell receptor beta chain was identified in a study of blood T cell repertoires in COVID-19 (dated by TCRdb to 2019 to 2021). Regarding the research as a whole: Samples from collaborators originated in the United States, Italy and Spain and spanned both the acute and convalescent phases of COVID-19. The prospective study material was composed of cDNA or gDNA derived from T cells, B-cell-depleted T cells, or PBMCs. Deeply sampled blood TCRbeta repertoires from subjects exposed to, actively infected with, or recovered from COVID-19 were included in the dataset. The repertoires were made available in a free public database intended to serve as a resource for research on the immune response to SARS-CoV-2. The samples were drawn from the first 160 participants of the ongoing ImmuneRACE study and from some 1,300 subjects provided by 6 global collaborators. Nearly every sample came with metadata listing a de-identified subject ID, COVID-19 status, age in years and sex. Where available, HLA class I and class II types were taken from metadata supplied by the sample provider and were not determined by assay-based typing.

Here is what the overall study found, with its caveats: The amount of clinical and demographic metadata varied by source and participant and was provided uncurated.

V was cut back by 4 bases and J by 4 bases, leaving a gap of 16 bases between them. The CDR3 covers 15 residues, taking in both the cysteine and the phenylalanine. Only the CDR3 region is kept as DNA, spanning 45 bases read in frame from base 1. Via the germline V gene (reference sequence), CDR1 is LNHDA and CDR2 SQIVND. TCRbeta CDR3 regions were amplified from genomic DNA by means of the immunoSEQ Assay, a bias-controlled multiplex PCR. The published analysis was carried out like this. The number of nucleated cells in each sample was estimated from the amplification of reference gene primers within the assay. To quantify the absolute abundance of each unique TCRbeta CDR3 rearrangement, sequence reads were collapsed and filtered. For each sample, productive Simpson clonality was calculated by taking the square root of Simpson's diversity index across productive rearrangements. TCRdb holds this immuneACCESS table with in-frame rearrangements only. Some clones are missing; in checked studies, unresolved V genes explain under half, and the rest has no known cause. The D gene and trimming were derived from the DNA, and the V and J assignments and clone size from that table. For this sample the table gives about 200,000 clones, of which about 88% were detected only once. Roughly 6% of the sample comes from the top ten.

Samples from volunteer blood donors who had recovered from COVID-19 were contributed by a second Seattle source. The collaborating institutions used their own protocols to collect whole blood in K2EDTA tubes. For TCRbeta analysis, collaborators shipped samples as frozen whole blood, isolated PBMCs, or DNA extracted from either of those sample types. Concerning this clone: It lacks a known antigen. No much larger clone exists at a distance of one base, and base qualities are not known.

The sequencing sample was made of peripheral blood. This receptor was obtained from a woman in her 40s who had recovered from COVID-19. Here the chain combines TRBV19 and TRBJ2-5; a tentative D call is TRBD1 (7 bases match). The CDR3 loop reads CASSSGGTARETQYF. The sequenced DNA is TGTGCCAGTAGTAGTGGGGGGACAGCTCGAGAGACCCAGTACTTC.